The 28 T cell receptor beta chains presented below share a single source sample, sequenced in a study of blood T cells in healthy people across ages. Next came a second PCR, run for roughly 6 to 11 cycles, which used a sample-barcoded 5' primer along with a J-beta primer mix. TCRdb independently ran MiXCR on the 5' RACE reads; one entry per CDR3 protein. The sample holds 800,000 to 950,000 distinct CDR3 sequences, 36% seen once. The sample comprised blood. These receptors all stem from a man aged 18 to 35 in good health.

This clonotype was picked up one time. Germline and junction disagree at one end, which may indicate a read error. CDR3 sequence (DNA): TGTGCCGGCAGCCCTGCTGGGGGTCTAATAGGGTTCTTC. This codes for CAGSPAGGLIGFF. The genes are TRBV12-3 or TRBV12-4 and TRBJ2-1; D may be TRBD1 or TRBD2 (5 bases each). The CDR3 is 13 amino acids.

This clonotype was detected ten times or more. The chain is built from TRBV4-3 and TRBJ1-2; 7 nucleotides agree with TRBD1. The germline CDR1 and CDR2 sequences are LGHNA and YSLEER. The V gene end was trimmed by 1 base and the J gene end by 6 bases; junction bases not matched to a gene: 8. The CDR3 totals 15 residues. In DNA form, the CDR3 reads TGCGCCAGCAGCCAAGTTCTATCCAGGGGGAATGGCTACACCTTC. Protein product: CASSQVLSRGNGYTF.

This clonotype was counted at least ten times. In DNA, the CDR3 is TGTGCCAGCAGAGCAGGGGGCCTTGCTAATGAAAAACTGTTTTTT. Translated: CASRAGGLANEKLFF. The V gene is TRBV28, the J gene TRBJ1-4; 8 bases agree with TRBD1. The J segment lost 3 bases and the V segment lost 6 bases, leaving 6 bases of the junction unmatched. Germline CDR1 and CDR2: MDHEN and SYDVKM. CDR3 length: 15 amino acids.

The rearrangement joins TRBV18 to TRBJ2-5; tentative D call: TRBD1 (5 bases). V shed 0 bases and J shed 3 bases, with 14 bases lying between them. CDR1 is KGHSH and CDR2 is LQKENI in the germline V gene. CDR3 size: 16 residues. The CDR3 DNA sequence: TGTGCCAGCTCACCACCGGGGCCGGGCTCAGAAGAGACCCAGTACTTC. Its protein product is CASSPPGPGSEETQYF.

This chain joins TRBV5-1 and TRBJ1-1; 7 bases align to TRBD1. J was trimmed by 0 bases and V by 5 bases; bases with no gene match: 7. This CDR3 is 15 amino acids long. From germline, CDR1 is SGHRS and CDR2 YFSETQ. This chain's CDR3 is CASRPGGPLNTEAFF. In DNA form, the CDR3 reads TGCGCCAGCAGACCAGGGGGGCCATTGAACACTGAAGCTTTCTTT.

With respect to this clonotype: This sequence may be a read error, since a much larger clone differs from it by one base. The CDR3: CASSLASGGDSGGLFF. CDR3 nucleotide sequence: TGTGCCAGCAGCTTAGCGTCGGGGGGTGATAGCGGGGGGCTGTTTTTT. This chain joins TRBV7-2 and TRBJ2-2, with 9 bases that match TRBD2. The CDR3 covers 16 residues. The germline V gene encodes CDR1 SGHTA and CDR2 FQGNSA.

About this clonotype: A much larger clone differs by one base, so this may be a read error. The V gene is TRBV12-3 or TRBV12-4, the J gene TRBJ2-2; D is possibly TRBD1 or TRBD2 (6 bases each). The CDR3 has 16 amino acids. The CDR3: CASSSRGQTNTGGLFF. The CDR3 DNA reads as TGTGCCAGCAGTTCCCGGGGGCAGACCAACACCGGGGGGCTGTTTTTT.

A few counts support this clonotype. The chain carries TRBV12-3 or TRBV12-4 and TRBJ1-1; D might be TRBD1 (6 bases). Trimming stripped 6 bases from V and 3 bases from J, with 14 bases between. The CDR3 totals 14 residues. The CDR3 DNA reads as TGTGCCAGCAGGAACAGGGAAAGGGACACTGAAGCTTTCTTT. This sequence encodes CASRNRERDTEAFF.

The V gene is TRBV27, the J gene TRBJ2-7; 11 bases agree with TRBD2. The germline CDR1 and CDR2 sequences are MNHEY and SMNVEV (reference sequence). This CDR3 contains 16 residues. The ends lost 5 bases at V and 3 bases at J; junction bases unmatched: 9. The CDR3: CASSALAGGKNYEQYF. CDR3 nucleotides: TGTGCCAGCAGTGCCTTAGCGGGGGGGAAAAACTACGAGCAGTACTTC.

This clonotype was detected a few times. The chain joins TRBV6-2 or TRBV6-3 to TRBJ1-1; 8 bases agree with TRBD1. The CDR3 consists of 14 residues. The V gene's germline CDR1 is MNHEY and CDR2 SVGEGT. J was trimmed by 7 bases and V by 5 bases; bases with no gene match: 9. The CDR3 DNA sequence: TGTGCCAGCAGTACCCGACAGGGGCGTTTTGAAGCTTTCTTT. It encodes CASSTRQGRFEAFF.

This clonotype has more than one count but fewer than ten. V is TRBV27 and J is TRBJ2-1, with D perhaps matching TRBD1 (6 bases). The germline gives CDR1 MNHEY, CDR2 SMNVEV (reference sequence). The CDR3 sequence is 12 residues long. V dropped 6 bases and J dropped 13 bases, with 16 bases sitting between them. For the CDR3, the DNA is TGTGCCAGCAGCGTTCTCACAGGGATCCAGTTCTTC. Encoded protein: CASSVLTGIQFF.

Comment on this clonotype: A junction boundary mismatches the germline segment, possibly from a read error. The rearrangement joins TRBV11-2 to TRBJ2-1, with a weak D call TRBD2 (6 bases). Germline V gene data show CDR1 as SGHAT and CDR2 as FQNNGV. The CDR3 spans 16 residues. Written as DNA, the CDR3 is TGTGCCAGCAGCTCTTCCGGAGGGAGACTATACAATAAGCAGTTCTTC. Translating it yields CASSSSGGRLYNKQFF.

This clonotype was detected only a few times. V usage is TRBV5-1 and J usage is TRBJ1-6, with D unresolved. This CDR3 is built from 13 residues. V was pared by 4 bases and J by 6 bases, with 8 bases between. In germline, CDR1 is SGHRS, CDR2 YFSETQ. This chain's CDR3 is CASSVGLNSPLHF. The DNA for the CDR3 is TGCGCCAGCAGCGTAGGACTTAATTCACCCCTCCACTTT.

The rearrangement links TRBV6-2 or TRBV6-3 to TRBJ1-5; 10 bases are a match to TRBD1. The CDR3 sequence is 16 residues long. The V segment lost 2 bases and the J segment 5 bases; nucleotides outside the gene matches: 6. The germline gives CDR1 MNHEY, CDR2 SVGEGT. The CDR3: CASSYRQGAWYQPQHF. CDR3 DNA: TGTGCCAGCAGTTACAGACAGGGGGCTTGGTATCAGCCCCAGCATTTT.

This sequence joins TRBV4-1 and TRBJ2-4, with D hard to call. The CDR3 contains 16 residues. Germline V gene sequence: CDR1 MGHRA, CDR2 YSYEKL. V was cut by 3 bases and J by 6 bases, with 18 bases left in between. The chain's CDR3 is CASSHPIGGFRNIQYF. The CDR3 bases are TGCGCCAGCAGCCACCCCATAGGCGGATTTAGAAACATTCAGTACTTC.

The CDR3 here is CATSDWSTDGPDFQETQYF. CDR3 DNA sequence: TGTGCCACCAGTGACTGGAGCACGGACGGACCAGACTTCCAAGAGACCCAGTACTTC. The chain couples TRBV24-1 to TRBJ2-5, with D unclear. There are 19 residues in the CDR3. Germline lookup yields CDR1 KGHDR and CDR2 SFDVKD. V shed 4 bases and J shed 1 base, with 24 bases lying between them.

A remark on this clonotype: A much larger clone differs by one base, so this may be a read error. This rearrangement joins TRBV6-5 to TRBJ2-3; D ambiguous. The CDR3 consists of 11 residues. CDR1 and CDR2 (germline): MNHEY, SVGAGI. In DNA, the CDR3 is TGTGCCGGCAGTTACATAGATACGCAGTATTTT. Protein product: CAGSYIDTQYF.

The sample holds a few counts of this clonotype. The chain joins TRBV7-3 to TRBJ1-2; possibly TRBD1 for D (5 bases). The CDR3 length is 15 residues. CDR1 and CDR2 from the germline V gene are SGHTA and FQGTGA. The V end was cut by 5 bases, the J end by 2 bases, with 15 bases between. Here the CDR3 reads CASSPGDLLNYGYTF. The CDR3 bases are TGTGCCAGCAGCCCTGGGGACTTACTCAACTATGGCTACACCTTC. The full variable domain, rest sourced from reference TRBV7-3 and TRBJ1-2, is GAGVSQTPSNKVTEKGKYVELRCDPISGHTALYWYRQSLGQGPEFLIYFQGTGAADDSGLPNDRFFAVRPEGSVSTLKIQRTERGDSAVYLCASSPGDLLNYGYTFGSGTRLTVV.

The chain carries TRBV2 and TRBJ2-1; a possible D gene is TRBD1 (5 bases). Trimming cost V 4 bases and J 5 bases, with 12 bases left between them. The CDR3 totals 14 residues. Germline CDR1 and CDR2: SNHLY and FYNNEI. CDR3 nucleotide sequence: TGTGCCAGCAGTGTACAGGTGCCCCACAATGAGCAGTTCTTC. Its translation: CASSVQVPHNEQFF.

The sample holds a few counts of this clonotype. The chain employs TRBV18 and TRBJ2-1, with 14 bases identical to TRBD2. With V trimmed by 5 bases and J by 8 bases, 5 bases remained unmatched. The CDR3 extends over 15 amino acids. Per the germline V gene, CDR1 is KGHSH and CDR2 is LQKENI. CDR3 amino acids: CASSTGTSGGYEQFF. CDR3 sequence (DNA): TGTGCCAGCTCAACTGGGACTAGCGGGGGTTATGAGCAGTTCTTC.

Here the CDR3 reads CASSPTEGATYGYTF. The CDR3 nucleotides are TGCGCCAGCAGCCCTACGGAAGGAGCCACCTATGGCTACACCTTC. The chain combines TRBV4-3 with TRBJ1-2; D remains unclear. CDR1 and CDR2 from the germline V gene are LGHNA and YSLEER. V was cut by 4 bases and J by 4 bases, with 16 bases left in between. The CDR3 loop spans 15 amino acids.

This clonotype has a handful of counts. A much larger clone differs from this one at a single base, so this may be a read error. CDR3 nucleotide sequence: TGTGCCAGCAGTGAGTCGGTACTGGGCACAGATACGCAGTATTTT. Translation: CASSESVLGTDTQYF. This rearrangement joins TRBV2 to TRBJ2-3; no firm D call. Trimming cost V 3 bases and J 1 base, with 11 bases left between them. The CDR3 is 15 residues long. Looked up from germline, CDR1 is SNHLY and CDR2 is FYNNEI.

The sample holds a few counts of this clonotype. The CDR3 is CASSLGQGVTYEQYF. The CDR3 DNA sequence: TGCGCCAGCAGCTTGGGGCAGGGAGTCACCTACGAGCAGTACTTC. The chain joins TRBV5-1 to TRBJ2-7; D might be TRBD1 or TRBD2, each matching 5 bases. The CDR3 is 15 residues long. Between the trimmed V and J ends, which lost 0 bases and 2 bases, there was a span of 12 bases. Germline V gives CDR1 SGHRS, CDR2 YFSETQ.

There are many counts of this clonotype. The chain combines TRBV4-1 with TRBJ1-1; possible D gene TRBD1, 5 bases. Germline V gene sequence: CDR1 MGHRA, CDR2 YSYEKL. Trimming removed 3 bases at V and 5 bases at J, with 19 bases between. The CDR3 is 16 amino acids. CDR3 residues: CASSHTRRGTGTEAFF. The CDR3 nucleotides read TGCGCCAGCAGCCACACCCGGCGGGGGACGGGGACTGAAGCTTTCTTT.

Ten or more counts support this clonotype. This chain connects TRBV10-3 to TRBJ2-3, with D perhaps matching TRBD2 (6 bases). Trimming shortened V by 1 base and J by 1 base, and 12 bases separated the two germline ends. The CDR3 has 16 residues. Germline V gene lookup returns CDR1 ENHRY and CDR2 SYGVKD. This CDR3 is CAISEFGGAGTDTQYF. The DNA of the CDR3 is TGTGCCATCAGTGAGTTTGGCGGGGCAGGCACAGATACGCAGTATTTT.

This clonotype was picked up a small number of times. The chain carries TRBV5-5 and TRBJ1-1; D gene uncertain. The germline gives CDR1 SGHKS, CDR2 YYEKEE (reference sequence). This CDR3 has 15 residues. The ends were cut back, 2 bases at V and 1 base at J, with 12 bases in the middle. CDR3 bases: TGTGCCAGCAGCTTCTCTCTGCCCACGAACACTGAAGCTTTCTTT. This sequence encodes CASSFSLPTNTEAFF.

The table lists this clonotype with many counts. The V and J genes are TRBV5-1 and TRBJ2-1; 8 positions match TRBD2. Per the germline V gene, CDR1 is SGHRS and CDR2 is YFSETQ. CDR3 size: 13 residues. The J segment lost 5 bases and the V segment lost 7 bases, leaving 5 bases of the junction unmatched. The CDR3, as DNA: TGCGCCAGCTCCCGGGGGGGTAACAATGAGCAGTTCTTC. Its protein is CASSRGGNNEQFF.

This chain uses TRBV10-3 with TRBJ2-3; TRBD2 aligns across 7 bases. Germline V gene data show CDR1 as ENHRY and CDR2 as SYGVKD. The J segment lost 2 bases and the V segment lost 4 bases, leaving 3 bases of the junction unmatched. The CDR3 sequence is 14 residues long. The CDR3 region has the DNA TGTGCCATCAGTGGTCTAGCGGCCACAGATACGCAGTATTTT. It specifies CAISGLAATDTQYF.